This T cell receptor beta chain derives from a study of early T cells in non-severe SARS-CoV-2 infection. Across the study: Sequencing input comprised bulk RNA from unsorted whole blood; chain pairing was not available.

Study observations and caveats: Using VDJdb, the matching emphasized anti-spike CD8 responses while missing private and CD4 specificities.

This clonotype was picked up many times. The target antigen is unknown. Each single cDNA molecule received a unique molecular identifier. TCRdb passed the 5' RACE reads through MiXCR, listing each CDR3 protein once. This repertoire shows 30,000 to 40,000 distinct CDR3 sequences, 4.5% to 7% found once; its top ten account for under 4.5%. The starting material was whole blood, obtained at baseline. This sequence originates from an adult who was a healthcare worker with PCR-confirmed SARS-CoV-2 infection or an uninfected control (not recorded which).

Written as DNA, the CDR3 is TGTGCCATCAGTGGGTCAGTGGCCTACGAGCAGTACTTC. Its translation is CAISGSVAYEQYF. V usage is TRBV10-3 and J usage is TRBJ2-7; D ambiguous. V shed 4 bases and J shed 2 bases, with 9 bases lying between them. Germline V gives CDR1 ENHRY, CDR2 SYGVKD. The CDR3 runs to 13 residues.